A single sample gave rise to the 10 T cell receptor beta chains below, sequenced in a study of blood T cell repertoires in COVID-19. Data came from immunoSEQ multiplex PCR; TCRdb stores just in-frame clones and leaves some out. Seen here are fewer than 350,000 clones, more than 75% observed once, and the top ten hold roughly 8%. Specimen: peripheral blood. Receptors were obtained from a woman aged 45-65 years who had recovered from COVID-19.

This chain joins TRBV30 and TRBJ1-5; tentative D call: TRBD1 (6 bases). The CDR3 is 11 amino acids. The germline V gene has CDR1 GTSNPN and CDR2 SVGIG (reference sequence). The ends were cut back, 2 bases at V and 12 bases at J, with 11 bases in the middle. CDR3 sequence: CAWSQTGGQHF. CDR3 DNA: TGTGCCTGGAGTCAGACAGGTGGCCAGCATTTT.

Concerning this clone: In the same sample, other DNA sequences code for this CDR3. The chain joins TRBV5-6 to TRBJ2-7; D remains ambiguous. The V gene lost 0 bases and the J gene lost 4 bases, with 5 bases spanning the gap. The germline CDR1 and CDR2 sequences are SGHDT and YYEEEE. This CDR3 has 12 amino acids. CDR3 sequence (DNA): TGTGCCAGCAGCTTGGTTTCGTACGAGCAGTACTTC. Protein sequence: CASSLVSYEQYF.

This sequence joins TRBV10-2 and TRBJ2-7; D possibly corresponds to TRBD1 (6 bases). V lost 8 bases to trimming and J lost 2 bases, with 19 bases between them. Germline V lookup: CDR1 WSHSY, CDR2 SAAADI. There are 15 residues in the CDR3. The CDR3 here is CASLLQGLGTYEQYF. In DNA, the CDR3 is TGCGCCAGCCTCCTACAGGGTTTAGGGACCTACGAGCAGTACTTC.

J is TRBJ1-2 and V is TRBV12-3 or TRBV12-4, with D maybe TRBD1 (5 bases). The V end lost 7 bases, the J end lost 8 bases, and 14 bases lay between the germline ends. The CDR3 is 12 residues long. CDR3 nucleotides: TGTGCCAGCACCCAGGGTAGCCTCGGCTACACCTTC. This encodes CASTQGSLGYTF.

This chain uses TRBV19 with TRBJ1-1; D is unresolved. Germline V CDR1 and CDR2: LNHDA, SQIVND (reference sequence). CDR3 length: 12 residues. V was cut by 2 bases and J by 6 bases, with 7 bases left in between. This CDR3 is CASSINLAEAFF. The CDR3 bases are TGTGCCAGTAGTATAAACCTAGCTGAAGCTTTCTTT. The complete variable domain, with remaining parts taken from reference TRBV19 and TRBJ1-1, reads DGGITQSPKYLFRKEGQNVTLSCEQNLNHDAMYWYRQDPGQGLRLIYYSQIVNDFQKGDIAEGYSVSREKKESFPLTVTSAQKNPTAFYLCASSINLAEAFFGQGTRLTVV.

The chain employs TRBV25-1 and TRBJ2-3, with TRBD2 matching over 11 bases. The ends lost 2 bases at V and 4 bases at J; junction bases unmatched: 8. Germline V CDR1 and CDR2: MGHDK, SYGVNS. CDR3 length: 17 residues. DNA of the CDR3: TGTGCCAGCAGTGAAGCCTTTAGCGGGAGGGGAGCAGATACGCAGTATTTT. The encoded protein is CASSEAFSGRGADTQYF.

CDR3 nucleotides: TGCAGTGCTAGTCGGGGGGCCGTGGATCGTTTCGTCCTGACTTTC. It encodes CSASRGAVDRFVLTF. This chain uses TRBV20-1 with TRBJ2-6; a weak D match, TRBD2 (7 bases). The CDR3 covers 15 residues. Germline CDR1 is DFQATT and CDR2 is SNEGSKA (reference sequence). V was clipped by 3 bases and J by 12 bases, with 21 bases between them.

This sequence joins TRBV30 and TRBJ1-6, with D tentatively TRBD1 (5 bases). The CDR3 contains 17 residues. The V and J ends lost 2 bases and 8 bases respectively, with 22 bases between them. CDR1 GTSNPN and CDR2 SVGIG come from the germline V gene (reference sequence). In nucleotides, the CDR3 is TGTGCCTGGAGTCCAGTCGGGTTCCAGGGAAATCATTCACCCCTCCACTTT. Its protein product is CAWSPVGFQGNHSPLHF.

This chain uses TRBV10-2 with TRBJ2-1, with 8 bases that match TRBD1. Germline V gene data show CDR1 as WSHSY and CDR2 as SAAADI. The CDR3 consists of 17 residues. The V gene end was trimmed by 3 bases and the J gene end by 5 bases; junction bases not matched to a gene: 12. In DNA, the CDR3 is TGCGCCAGCAGTGATCCGAGCCGACCGGACAGGGACAATGAGCAGTTCTTC. It translates to CASSDPSRPDRDNEQFF.

This rearrangement joins TRBV7-9 to TRBJ2-5; possible D gene TRBD1, 5 bases. The germline V gene encodes CDR1 SEHNR and CDR2 FQNEAQ (reference sequence). The CDR3 extends over 15 amino acids. Trimming removed 3 bases from V and 2 bases from J, with 13 bases in between. CDR3: CASSFWTRGQETQYF. The DNA of the CDR3 is TGTGCCAGCAGCTTTTGGACAAGGGGACAAGAGACCCAGTACTTC.